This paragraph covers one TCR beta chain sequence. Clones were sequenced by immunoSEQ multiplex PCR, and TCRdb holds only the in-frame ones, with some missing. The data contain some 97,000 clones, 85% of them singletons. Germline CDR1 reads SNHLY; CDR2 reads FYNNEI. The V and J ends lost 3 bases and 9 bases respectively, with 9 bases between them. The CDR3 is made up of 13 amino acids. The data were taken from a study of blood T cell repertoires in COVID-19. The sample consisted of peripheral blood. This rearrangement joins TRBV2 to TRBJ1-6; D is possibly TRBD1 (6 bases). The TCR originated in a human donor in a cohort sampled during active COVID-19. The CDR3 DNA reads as TGTGCCAGCAGTGAGGGCAGGGGTTCACCCCTCCACTTT. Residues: CASSEGRGSPLHF.